This entry describes one TCR beta chain. The antigen it recognizes is unknown. Qualities for individual bases were not recorded, and no much larger clone is one base off. This entry belongs to a study of cytomegalovirus exposure and HLA in healthy donors (dated by TCRdb to about 2017). For context, the study as a whole: In an earlier analysis of 587 of the donors, 250 to 350 Gb of sequence data and 100 million or so unique TCR beta sequences from about 190 million T cells were reported. Approximately 310 gigabases of sequencing data and around 90 million unique TCR sequences made up an early release that covered under 750 HLA-typed donors. Among the roughly 390 genotyped donors, roughly 80% belonged to the genetic ancestry cluster associated with self-reported Caucasian donors. The study aimed to test whether cataloging public T cell receptors could reveal signatures of past pathogen exposure. The study profiled the T cell repertoires of under 700 subjects by immunosequencing and related them to cytomegalovirus serostatus. Besides the first cohort of approximately 670 subjects, a separate validation cohort made up of 120 different subjects was used. High-throughput TCR immunosequencing, statistical association of individual TCRs with disease status, and machine learning were combined to predict cytomegalovirus infection status. In a later analysis, previously published TCR beta repertoires from some 640 donors were re-analyzed and high-resolution HLA genotyping was added so that TCR occurrence patterns could be studied. In the later analysis, no new phenotypic data were used to find candidate immune exposures; instead, reliance was placed on TCR beta sequences and their occurrence across donors. An earlier analysis of around 580 of the donors used high-throughput TCR beta sequencing to judge whether each TCR beta V gene segment behaved as functional or pseudogenic. Alongside the repertoire data, information on donor age, sex, ethnicity and CMV serostatus was compiled. In a later genetic analysis, genome-wide SNP genotypes for about three fifths of the 666 donors were used, and that subset was treated as a discovery cohort. Every discovery cohort repertoire had been produced on one sequencing platform. Both class I and class II loci were covered by HLA typing, at four-digit resolution. Typing coverage varied by locus: about 629-630 donors for A, B, C, DRB1 and DQB1; approximately 560 for DQA1; over 600 for DPA1; 400 to 480 for DPB1. A handful of DR-DQ haplotypes were handled as single units for association and clustering because linkage in the cohort was strong. Among approximately 370 genotyped donors of the cohort, an average of around 250,000 unique TCR beta nucleotide sequences was sequenced per donor, of which about 19% were non-productive. Overall study results and their limits: In a later genetic analysis, a missense DCLRE1C variant was associated with V-gene and J-gene trimming of TCR beta chains, and the association was replicated in an independent cohort. Because HLA typing was unavailable for some donors at each locus, only the typed subset was used in association tests. Presence/absence analyses assumed roughly uniform sequencing depth across donors, an assumption that may not hold. According to a later analysis, most CMV-associated TCR beta chains appeared to be HLA-restricted, and the HLA associations seemed to be driven largely by CMV exposure. A later analysis associated 17,000 or so TCR beta sequences with specific HLA alleles at a false discovery rate of 0.05. In vitro tests confirmed that three of the cytomegalovirus-associated TCR beta chains recognize cytomegalovirus antigens. Across donors, most TCR sequences were observed very rarely, whereas some public TCRs were present in many individuals. According to a later analysis, TCR association rates differed among HLA loci, with DRB1 alleles showing the most associated TCRs and HLA-C alleles showing the fewest. In an earlier analysis of 450 to 750 of the donors, most TCR beta V segments appeared in productive rearrangements about 87% or about 30% of the time, broadly matching IMGT annotations. The sequencing pipeline was judged likely to have produced a cluster of highly shared sequence variants as a technical artifact. The cohort was sequenced for TCR beta chains only, and without alpha or paired-chain data the features that could be detected were limited. According to a later analysis, parvovirus B19, influenza, CMV and Epstein-Barr virus appeared linked to several top co-occurrence clusters. CMV serostatus was the only immune exposure information available for the cohort. According to the authors, the approach could potentially be generalized to other disease states and immunological phenotypes. About 17 rarely observed V segments, including chromosome 9 orphons, were excluded from the earlier analysis of several hundred of the donors because counts were too low. A further reported finding was that TCR beta sequences accurately predicted the HLA-A and HLA-B alleles for most subjects in the first cohort. The study gave a list of about 150 TCR beta chains associated with cytomegalovirus. The classifier was reported to diagnose cytomegalovirus status with high specificity and sensitivity in both the original and validation cohorts. In a later genetic analysis, fewer N-insertions in productive TCRs were reported among donors in an Asian-associated ancestry cluster than the roughly 710-donor mean. When HLA alleles, especially DR and DQ, strongly co-occurred, TCR associations were difficult to assign to individual alleles. Linkage disequilibrium might explain the correlated functional status among segregating V segments, but an unknown experimental factor could not be ruled out. In a later analysis, HLA-associated TCR beta chains were found to be more clonally expanded and to have lower generation probabilities than equally common non-associated chains.

To prepare the library, the immunoSEQ multiplex PCR assay was applied. For the multiplex PCR, a mixture combining 60 forward primers for TCR Vbeta segments and 13 reverse primers for TCR Jbeta segments was used. The CDR3 region of rearranged TCR beta genes was amplified from genomic DNA by a multiplex PCR assay. Amplified TCR beta libraries were sequenced as 87-base-pair reads on the Illumina HiSeq System. Per the authors' processing: A later analysis counted about 80 million unique TCR beta chains across the 690 or so repertoires, and around 12 million of these chains were shared by at least two donors. Raw reads were error-corrected and collapsed into unique sequences with a nearest-neighbor algorithm that merged closely related sequences to remove PCR and sequencing errors. Alignment of CDR3 sequences to IMGT reference sequences was used to assign V, D and J gene segments. For a sequence to be retained, at least a six-nucleotide match to both a V gene segment and a J gene segment was required. Rearrangements were classified as productive when the CDR3 lacked stop codons and remained in frame with V and J, and all other rearrangements were classified as non-productive. Following IMGT convention, CDR3 was defined as the stretch from the second conserved V-encoded cysteine to the conserved J-encoded phenylalanine. The earlier analysis of 550 to 650 of the donors excluded any sequence lacking an unambiguous match to a single V gene segment. In an earlier analysis of 587 of the donors, a V segment was called functional when productive rearrangements were above 56.7%, and segregating when the standard deviation between donors exceeded 5%. A statistical classification framework was built for diagnosing cytomegalovirus status from the catalog of TCR beta chain sequences. In a later analysis, TCR nucleotide sequences were compared against IMGT/GENE-DB human TR gene sequences so that V and J genes could be assigned. A later analysis assigned CDR3 sequences and most-parsimonious VDJ recombination scenarios with the TCRdist pipeline. A later analysis defined each TCR beta chain by its CDR3 amino acid sequence plus V-gene family, and excluded reads lacking a unique V-gene family. A later analysis removed 592 highly shared, low-generation-probability nucleotide sequences to deal with suspected cross-contamination and a sequencing artifact. In a later analysis, a clonal expansion index for each public chain was calculated from normalized within-repertoire ranks of inferred template counts. Generation probabilities in a later analysis came from a VDJ recombination model fitted to out-of-frame rearrangements, and those results were checked against IGoR. A later analysis scored TCR-TCR, TCR-HLA and TCR-CMV co-occurrence with hypergeometric tests, applying a repertoire-size bias correction to TCR pairs. In a later analysis, false discovery rates were estimated by permuting HLA or CMV assignments 20 times. In a later analysis, co-occurring TCRs were grouped using DBSCAN, with TCRdist sequence similarity added in when clustering inside HLA-allele-positive subsets. Repertoires with fewer than 30,000 or more than 120,000 public chains, plus five repertoires with anomalous nucleotide sharing, were excluded from co-occurrence clustering. Not all clones reach the TCRdb copy of this immuneACCESS table, which keeps in-frame sequences only. Checked studies attribute under half of the gap to unresolved V genes and leave the rest unexplained. That table gives V, J and clone size, and the DNA gave D and trimming. For this sample there are approximately 120,000 clones; approximately 85% appear just once. Under 7.5% of the sample belongs to the ten largest clones.

The cohort was made up of 500 to 800 healthy bone marrow donors. All cohort members were sampled while nominally healthy, although unrecorded immune exposures were likely present. The donor was CMV seropositive and was included in the group of some 290 seropositive cohort members. Each donor provided a peripheral blood sample, and peripheral blood mononuclear cells were used for TCR beta sequencing. The Qiagen DNeasy Blood Extraction Kit was used to extract genomic DNA from the blood cell samples. The specimen sequenced was PBMCs. The TCR comes from a woman aged 25 to 39 in good health and CMV-seropositive.

The CDR3 corresponds to CASSVRLAGEQFF. DNA sequence: TGTGCCAGCAGTGTAAGGCTAGCGGGGGAGCAGTTCTTC. This chain is built from TRBV2 and TRBJ2-1, and TRBD2 matches 9 of the central bases. Taken from cysteine to phenylalanine, the CDR3 has 13 residues. Only CDR3 DNA remains: 39 bases, in frame from the first base. Reading the germline V gene gives CDR1 SNHLY and CDR2 FYNNEI. Germline trimming: 4 bases from V, 10 bases from J; junction bases outside gene matches: 5.